The 30 T cell receptor beta chains reported below all come from one sample, sequenced in a study of OX40 agonist ivuxolimab in advanced cancers. The repertoire was sequenced with immunoSEQ multiplex PCR; TCRdb's copy has only in-frame clones and lacks some. The data contain tens of thousands of clones, over 80% of them singletons. The starting material was CD4+ or CD8+ T cells sorted from blood, obtained in a trial of the OX40 agonist ivuxolimab. The source is an adult with an advanced solid tumor such as melanoma, head and neck, liver or kidney cancer.

The J gene is TRBJ1-1, the V gene TRBV30; 9 positions match TRBD1. The germline gives CDR1 GTSNPN, CDR2 SVGIG (reference sequence). The CDR3 covers 15 residues. V was clipped by 3 bases and J by 3 bases; unmatched bases: 8. This CDR3 is CAWREGQGSYTEAFF. CDR3 nucleotides: TGTGCCTGGAGGGAGGGACAGGGAAGCTACACTGAAGCTTTCTTT. Full variable domain (missing parts from reference TRBV30 and TRBJ1-1): SQTIHQWPATLVQPVGSPLSLECTVEGTSNPNLYWYRQAAGRGLQLLFYSVGIGQISSEVPQNLSASRPQDRQFILSSKKLLLSDSGFYLCAWREGQGSYTEAFFGQGTRLTVV.

This chain joins TRBV5-4 and TRBJ2-3, with D tentatively TRBD2 (5 bases). V lost 4 bases, J lost 3 bases, and 9 bases lay in between. This CDR3 spans 13 amino acids. In germline, CDR1 is SGHNT, CDR2 YYREEE (reference sequence). This CDR3 reads CASSGSQTDTQYF. The CDR3 region has the DNA TGTGCCAGCAGCGGGAGCCAGACAGATACGCAGTATTTT.

V and J are TRBV7-3 and TRBJ2-1; D is uncertain. The CDR3 covers 14 residues. V lost 6 bases and J 8 bases, leaving 17 bases between the germline ends. The germline V gene encodes CDR1 SGHTA and CDR2 FQGTGA. The CDR3 region is CASSPSVGFDEQFF. DNA for the CDR3: TGTGCCAGCAGTCCCTCCGTGGGTTTCGATGAGCAGTTCTTC.

V gene TRBV30 combines with J gene TRBJ2-2, with a tentative D call TRBD1 (6 bases). This CDR3 has 13 amino acids. Trimming removed 2 bases from V and 7 bases from J, with 11 bases in between. Germline CDR1 and CDR2: GTSNPN and SVGIG (reference sequence). This CDR3 reads CAWSSTGNGELFF. In DNA form, the CDR3 reads TGTGCCTGGAGTAGCACAGGGAACGGGGAGCTGTTTTTT.

V gene TRBV27 combines with J gene TRBJ2-6; D not certain. V was cut by 4 bases and J by 2 bases, with 12 bases left in between. The CDR3 is 16 residues long. Per the germline V gene, CDR1 is MNHEY and CDR2 is SMNVEV (reference sequence). The CDR3 DNA reads as TGTGCCAGCAGTTGGACCCTAACGCCTGGGGCCAACGTCCTGACTTTC. Amino acids: CASSWTLTPGANVLTF.

The chain recombines TRBV5-4 with TRBJ2-1; D is possibly TRBD1 or TRBD2 (6 bases each). V lost 4 bases to trimming and J lost 8 bases, with 19 bases between them. Germline CDR1 and CDR2: SGHNT and YYREEE (reference sequence). The CDR3 runs to 15 residues. CDR3: CASSPKGGTYDEQFF. In nucleotides, the CDR3 is TGTGCCAGCAGCCCGAAAGGGGGGACTTACGATGAGCAGTTCTTC.

The J gene is TRBJ2-3, the V gene TRBV18; D uncertain. The CDR3 is 11 amino acids. Germline V CDR1 and CDR2: KGHSH, LQKENI. V gave up 6 bases and J gave up 6 bases, with 7 bases separating them. The CDR3 region has the DNA TGTGCCAGCTCGCGCGAGGATACGCAGTATTTT. The encoded protein is CASSREDTQYF.

The chain recombines TRBV7-6 with TRBJ2-5; D perhaps matches TRBD1 (5 bases). Trimming removed 4 bases at V and 12 bases at J, with 12 bases between. This CDR3 spans 11 amino acids. Germline loops: CDR1 SGHVS, CDR2 FNYEAQ. CDR3 in DNA: TGTGCCAGCAGCTCTCAGGGTCCGAAGTACTTC. It is translated as CASSSQGPKYF.

This rearrangement joins TRBV7-9 to TRBJ2-5; D remains ambiguous. The CDR3 is 16 residues long. V was shortened by 7 bases and J by 0 bases, with 18 bases between the two germline ends. CDR1 is SEHNR, CDR2 FQNEAQ, per germline (reference sequence). CDR3 residues: CASTSPRPTHQETQYF. CDR3 DNA: TGTGCCAGCACCTCCCCCCGGCCGACTCACCAAGAGACCCAGTACTTC.

V usage is TRBV7-2 and J usage is TRBJ2-6, with D maybe TRBD1 (6 bases). The germline CDR1 and CDR2 sequences are SGHTA and FQGNSA. CDR3 length: 14 residues. Trimming cost V 5 bases and J 2 bases, with 7 bases left between them. CDR3 nucleotides: TGTGCCAGCAGCCCAGGGGCTGGGGCCAACGTCCTGACTTTC. This encodes CASSPGAGANVLTF.

This clone was observed a single time. The chain couples TRBV5-1 to TRBJ2-1; possibly TRBD1 for D (6 bases). Germline V CDR1 and CDR2: SGHRS, YFSETQ. The CDR3 loop spans 15 amino acids. Between the trimmed V and J ends, which lost 5 bases and 4 bases, there was a span of 16 bases. The CDR3: CASRPTGSQYNEQFF. The CDR3 DNA follows: TGCGCCAGCAGACCCACAGGGTCCCAATACAATGAGCAGTTCTTC.

This clone appeared a few times. The genes are TRBV4-2 and TRBJ1-2; weak D call: TRBD1 (5 bases). The CDR3 consists of 16 residues. With 5 bases removed from V and 4 bases from J, the gap between germline ends came to 20 bases. Germline-derived CDR1 and CDR2 are LGHNA and YNFKEQ. The DNA for the CDR3 is TGTGCCAGCAGCGCGGGGGAAAGCACAGGCGGCTATGGCTACACCTTC. It translates to CASSAGESTGGYGYTF.

The chain is built from TRBV12-5 and TRBJ2-3, with 11 bases fitting TRBD1. The V segment lost 6 bases and the J segment 4 bases; nucleotides outside the gene matches: 6. CDR3 length: 15 residues. Germline CDR1 is LGHNT and CDR2 is FRNRAP. Here the CDR3 DNA reads TGTGCTAGTGGACCAGGGACAGGGGGTTCAGATACGCAGTATTTT. Translating it yields CASGPGTGGSDTQYF.

This rearrangement joins TRBV5-8 to TRBJ2-7, with TRBD1 identical over 9 bases. CDR1 is SGHTS, CDR2 YDEGEE, per germline. The CDR3 is made up of 20 amino acids. The V gene end was trimmed by 0 bases and the J gene end by 1 base; junction bases not matched to a gene: 17. The CDR3 DNA reads as TGTGCCAGCAGCTTGGAACAGGGGGCGTCATCACCTTACCAATCCTACGAGCAGTACGTC. Translating gives CASSLEQGASSPYQSYEQYV.

The gene calls are TRBV10-3 and TRBJ2-1, with 11 nucleotides matching TRBD2. Germline V gene lookup returns CDR1 ENHRY and CDR2 SYGVKD. The CDR3 is made up of 15 amino acids. V trimming: 2 bases; J trimming: 7 bases; junction bases outside the gene matches: 4. The CDR3 bases are TGTGCCATCAGTGAGGGTCTAGCGGGAGGTAATGAGCAGTTCTTC. This codes for CAISEGLAGGNEQFF.

The chain combines TRBV19 with TRBJ1-5; D perhaps matches TRBD1 (5 bases). Per germline, CDR1 LNHDA and CDR2 SQIVND (reference sequence). The CDR3 covers 18 residues. With 1 base removed from V and 6 bases from J, the gap between germline ends came to 22 bases. CDR3 in amino acids: CASSIAVTGIKRGQPQHF. The CDR3 region has the DNA TGTGCCAGTAGTATAGCGGTTACGGGCATCAAAAGGGGTCAGCCCCAGCATTTT.

CDR3 residues: CSVGNWSNTEAFF. DNA for the CDR3: TGCAGCGTTGGAAACTGGTCGAACACTGAAGCTTTCTTT. V is TRBV29-1 and J is TRBJ1-1; D not certain. The CDR3 consists of 13 residues. Germline V gene sequence: CDR1 SQVTM, CDR2 ANQGSEA. Trimming took 4 bases from V and 1 from J, leaving 10 bases between them.

This clone was counted between two and nine times. In DNA, the CDR3 is TGTGCCAGCAGCTTGAACAGGGTCGATGAAAAACTGTTTTTT. This translates into CASSLNRVDEKLFF. The chain couples TRBV7-2 to TRBJ1-4; tentatively, D is TRBD1 (6 bases). The V end lost 3 bases, the J end lost 6 bases, and 11 bases lay between the germline ends. CDR3 length: 14 amino acids. Germline assignment: CDR1 SGHTA and CDR2 FQGNSA.

The chain carries TRBV28 and TRBJ1-5; the D is unclear. The CDR3 consists of 15 residues. Trimming shortened V by 4 bases and J by 2 bases, and 12 bases separated the two germline ends. Germline CDR1 MDHEN, CDR2 SYDVKM. CDR3 sequence reads: CASSSRLGGNQPQHF. The CDR3 coding sequence is TGTGCCAGCAGTTCCAGATTAGGAGGCAATCAGCCCCAGCATTTT. Looking up the rest from reference TRBV28 and TRBJ1-5 gives the full variable domain: DVKVTQSSRYLVKRTGEKVFLECVQDMDHENMFWYRQDPGLGLRLIYFSYDVKMKEKGDIPEGYSVSREKKERFSLILESASTNQTSMYLCASSSRLGGNQPQHFGDGTRLSIL.

The chain has TRBV5-4 and TRBJ1-1; D is possibly TRBD1 (5 bases). The CDR3 is 13 residues long. Germline-derived CDR1 and CDR2 are SGHNT and YYREEE (reference sequence). The V end lost 2 bases, the J end lost 3 bases, and 8 bases lay between the germline ends. CDR3 region: CASSFTGDTEAFF. The CDR3 DNA is TGTGCCAGCAGCTTCACAGGAGACACTGAAGCTTTCTTT. The whole variable domain, remainder taken from reference TRBV5-4 and TRBJ1-1, is ETGVTQSPTHLIKTRGQQVTLRCSSQSGHNTVSWYQQALGQGPQFIFQYYREEENGRGNFPPRFSGLQFPNYSSELNVNALELDDSALYLCASSFTGDTEAFFGQGTRLTVV.

The gene calls are TRBV7-9 and TRBJ2-2; TRBD1 matches at 7 bases. After removal of 6 bases from V and 1 base from J, the junction contained 2 bases not matched to a gene. Germline V CDR1 and CDR2: SEHNR, FQNEAQ (reference sequence). CDR3 length: 14 residues. Here the CDR3 DNA reads TGTGCCAGCAGACGGACAGGGAACACCGGGGAGCTGTTTTTT. This sequence encodes CASRRTGNTGELFF.

The chain couples TRBV27 to TRBJ2-7; TRBD1 or TRBD2 may be the D gene (5 bases each). Germline-derived CDR1 and CDR2 are MNHEY and SMNVEV (reference sequence). CDR3 length: 17 amino acids. With 5 bases removed from V and 1 base from J, the gap between germline ends came to 21 bases. In nucleotides, the CDR3 is TGTGCCAGCAGTCAAACACACATTTGGGACGGATCCTACGAGCAGTACTTC. Protein sequence: CASSQTHIWDGSYEQYF.

CDR3 residues: CASRFDRGLQPQHF. The CDR3 coding sequence is TGTGCCAGCAGATTCGATAGGGGGCTCCAGCCCCAGCATTTT. The chain has TRBV27 and TRBJ1-5, with 7 bases identical to TRBD1. The CDR3 is 14 residues long. V gave up 6 bases and J gave up 7 bases; unmatched junction bases: 9. Germline V gene sequence: CDR1 MNHEY, CDR2 SMNVEV (reference sequence).

CDR3: CASTADRDQPLHF. The CDR3 DNA follows: TGTGCCAGTACCGCCGACAGGGATCAGCCCCTCCACTTT. The rearrangement links TRBV19 to TRBJ1-6; 7 nucleotides agree with TRBD1. The CDR3 has 13 amino acids. V shed 7 bases and J 13 bases; nucleotides not matched to a gene: 10. Germline values: CDR1 LNHDA, CDR2 SQIVND (reference sequence). Full variable domain (remainder filled in from reference TRBV19 and TRBJ1-6): DGGITQSPKYLFRKEGQNVTLSCEQNLNHDAMYWYRQDPGQGLRLIYYSQIVNDFQKGDIAEGYSVSREKKESFPLTVTSAQKNPTAFYLCASTADRDQPLHFGNGTRLTVT.

This clone was found once. The chain combines TRBV5-4 with TRBJ2-5; the match to TRBD2 covers 7 bases. V shed 4 bases and J 1 base; nucleotides not matched to a gene: 4. The V gene's germline CDR1 is SGHNT and CDR2 YYREEE (reference sequence). The CDR3 sequence is 14 residues long. CDR3 DNA: TGTGCCAGCAGCACGTCTAGCGGCCAAGAGACCCAGTACTTC. Its translation is CASSTSSGQETQYF.

The CDR3 here is CASSEIGGGFTDTQYF. The CDR3 DNA sequence: TGTGCCAGCAGTGAAATAGGGGGGGGGTTCACAGATACGCAGTATTTT. The J gene is TRBJ2-3, the V gene TRBV2; D perhaps matches TRBD2 (7 bases). Germline V gene lookup returns CDR1 SNHLY and CDR2 FYNNEI. Trimming shortened V by 2 bases and J by 2 bases, and 14 bases separated the two germline ends. This CDR3 is 16 amino acids long.

The rearrangement joins TRBV10-2 to TRBJ2-7; 11 bases align to TRBD1. J was trimmed by 6 bases and V by 6 bases; bases with no gene match: 4. The CDR3 runs 13 residues. The V gene's germline CDR1 is WSHSY and CDR2 SAAADI. CDR3 protein: CASRGGTGGEQYV. Written as DNA, the CDR3 is TGCGCCAGCAGGGGGGGGACAGGGGGCGAGCAGTACGTC.

This clone was seen a few times. This chain links TRBV18 with TRBJ1-2; D not resolved. V dropped 2 bases and J dropped 4 bases, with 14 bases sitting between them. CDR1 and CDR2 (germline): KGHSH, LQKENI. CDR3 length equals 15 residues. The CDR3 reads CASSPSSDLGYGYTF. DNA for the CDR3: TGTGCCAGCTCACCAAGCTCCGACCTCGGCTATGGCTACACCTTC.

V and J are TRBV7-8 and TRBJ1-3; D not resolved. Germline CDR1 SGHVS, CDR2 FQNEAQ. V was cut by 5 bases and J by 0 bases, with 14 bases left in between. The CDR3 totals 16 residues. Here the CDR3 reads CASSKDRTTSGNTIYF. CDR3 bases: TGTGCCAGCAGCAAAGACCGGACGACCTCTGGAAACACCATATATTTT.

J is TRBJ2-2 and V is TRBV11-3; D is undetermined. Germline CDR1 and CDR2: SGHNT and YENEEA. Trimming left V 5 bases short and J 4 bases short, with 2 bases between. The CDR3 runs to 11 residues. CDR3 nucleotides: TGTGCCAGCAGCGGCACCGGGGAGCTGTTTTTT. Encoded protein: CASSGTGELFF.